These T cell receptor beta chains were read from a single sample in a study of shared clonotypes between healthy human individuals. Using immunoSEQ multiplex PCR, the repertoire was profiled, and TCRdb retains in-frame clones only, with some absent. Of 500,000 to 700,000 clones detected, approximately 95% appear once; the ten largest clones hold approximately 0.11%. Sequences were obtained from naive CD8+ T cells sorted from blood. Source of these receptors: a woman aged 25 to 39 in good health. CDR3s include the opening cysteine and the closing phenylalanine or tryptophan. Fields, in order: J gene, D gene, clone size, V gene, CDR3 DNA, CDR3 protein. D genes are given only for firm matches. Expanded clones are given a class, and other clones once, few, many or no size at all.

TRBJ2-1	-	once	TRBV19	TGTGCCAGTAGCGTCGGGACAACCTACAATGAGCAGTTCTTC	CASSVGTTYNEQFF
TRBJ1-2	TRBD1	once	TRBV5-4	TGTGCCAGCAGTCAGGACAGGGGAACCTATGGCTACACCTTC	CASSQDRGTYGYTF
TRBJ2-3	TRBD2	-	TRBV7-8	TGTGCCAGCAGCCACGGGACTAGCGGGGCAACTAGCACAGATACGCAGTATTTT	CASSHGTSGATSTDTQYF
TRBJ1-1	TRBD1	-	TRBV19	TGTGCCAGTTTGGACAGGGGGCACCACACTGAAGCTTTCTTT	CASLDRGHHTEAFF
TRBJ1-2	-	-	TRBV5-6	TGTGCCAGCACCCGAGCCGGGGTCCACCGCTATGGCTACACCTTC	CASTRAGVHRYGYTF
TRBJ2-7	-	-	TRBV27	TGTGCCAGCAGTTTTGGAGCCACCGGGGAGCAGTACTTC	CASSFGATGEQYF
TRBJ2-1	-	-	TRBV7-9	TGTGCCAGCAGCCCCCCCGAGGAAGAACCCAATGAGCAGTTCTTC	CASSPPEEEPNEQFF
TRBJ2-3	TRBD1	-	TRBV7-9	TGTGCCAGCAGCGGGGACAGGGGAGTAGATACGCAGTATTTT	CASSGDRGVDTQYF
TRBJ1-3	-	-	TRBV7-7	TGTGCCAGCAGCTTAGCGCCAGGACCCTCCTCTGGAAACACCATATATTTT	CASSLAPGPSSGNTIYF
TRBJ1-2	TRBD1	-	TRBV29-1	TGCAGCGTCCGCGGGGGACAGCGCTATGGCTACACCTTC	CSVRGGQRYGYTF
TRBJ2-1	-	-	TRBV11-2	TGTGCCAGCAGCACGGATTGGGACCCGTACAATGAGCAGTTCTTC	CASSTDWDPYNEQFF
TRBJ1-2	TRBD1	-	TRBV6-5	TGTGCCAGCAGTTACTCGACAGGGGATGGCTATGGCTACACCTTC	CASSYSTGDGYGYTF
TRBJ2-7	TRBD1	once	TRBV19	TGTGCCAGTACCACCCCCACCGGGACAGGGGAGGGCAGTCCCTACGAGCAGTACTTC	CASTTPTGTGEGSPYEQYF
TRBJ2-7	TRBD2	-	TRBV27	TGTGCCAGCAGACTCCTAGCGGGAGTACCCGAGCAGTACTTC	CASRLLAGVPEQYF
TRBJ2-3	TRBD2	-	TRBV11-2	TGTGCCAGCAGGAATCGAGCGGGAGCCACAGATACGCAGTATTTT	CASRNRAGATDTQYF
TRBJ2-1	-	-	TRBV7-9	TGTGCCAGCAGCTTATACGGTGGTGAGCAGTTCTTC	CASSLYGGEQFF
TRBJ2-2	TRBD2	-	TRBV18	TGTGCCAGCTCACCGCTAGCGGATGGGACCGGGGAGCTGTTTTTT	CASSPLADGTGELFF
TRBJ2-6	-	-	TRBV27	TGTGCCAGCAGTTCAGGTCGTGGGGCCAACGTCCTGACTTTC	CASSSGRGANVLTF
TRBJ2-1	TRBD1	-	TRBV4-1	TGCGCCAGCAGCCTGGGACAGGGGGCCGATGAGCAGTTCTTC	CASSLGQGADEQFF
TRBJ1-2	-	-	TRBV2	TGTGCCAGCAGTGATGCGGCGGGCCCGGGGGCGAGCTATGGCTACACCTTC	CASSDAAGPGASYGYTF
TRBJ2-7	TRBD2	-	TRBV5-6	TGTGCCAGCAGCTTAGCGGGAGTCGCCTCCGAGCAGTACTTC	CASSLAGVASEQYF
TRBJ2-4	-	-	TRBV27	TGTGCCAGCAGTTTATCGCCGGGATCTGCCAAAAACATTCAGTACTTC	CASSLSPGSAKNIQYF
TRBJ2-2	-	-	TRBV19	TGTGCCAGTAGTATCGGGGGAAACACCGGGGAGCTGTTTTTT	CASSIGGNTGELFF
TRBJ2-1	-	-	TRBV5-1	TGCGCCAGCACCAACCCCTCCGTTGGGGGAATGGTTCCGCATGAGCAGTTCTTC	CASTNPSVGGMVPHEQFF
TRBJ1-2	-	-	TRBV6-5	TGTGCCAGCAGGTCGGGAACCCTCTATGGCTACACCTTC	CASRSGTLYGYTF
TRBJ2-7	-	-	TRBV9	TGTGCCAGCAGCGTGAGTACAGGGCCCTACGAGCAGTACTTC	CASSVSTGPYEQYF
TRBJ2-7	-	-	TRBV4-1	TGCGCCAGCAGCCAAGTGGGTGGCACCTACGAGCAGTACTTC	CASSQVGGTYEQYF
TRBJ2-1	TRBD2	-	TRBV27	TGTGCCAGCAGCCCCCTAGCGGTTTCCTACAATGAGCAGTTCTTC	CASSPLAVSYNEQFF
TRBJ2-7	-	-	TRBV9	TGTGCCAGCAGCGTAGGGGAGGGGGCGATATACGAGCAGTACTTC	CASSVGEGAIYEQYF
TRBJ2-1	TRBD2	-	TRBV28	TGTGCCAGCAGTTTTTATAGCGGGAGTTCCGATGAGCAGTTCTTC	CASSFYSGSSDEQFF
TRBJ2-7	TRBD1	-	TRBV5-8	TGTGCCAGCAGCCAAGAGGGACAGGGCGGCTACGAGCAGTACTTC	CASSQEGQGGYEQYF
TRBJ2-2	-	-	TRBV15	TGTGCCACCAGGACAGGGAACACCGGGGAGCTGTTTTTT	CATRTGNTGELFF
TRBJ2-7	TRBD1	-	TRBV4-1	TGCGCCAGCAGCCAAGTAAGGACAGGAACCTACGAGCAGTACTTC	CASSQVRTGTYEQYF
TRBJ1-1	-	-	TRBV7-2	TGTGCCAGCAGCTCGAGCCCCCCGGCAGGGTGGGGTGGGAACACTGAAGCTTTCTTT	CASSSSPPAGWGGNTEAFF
TRBJ2-2	TRBD1	once	TRBV19	TGTGCCAGACGACAGGGGTTGTTAGCGAACACCGGGGAGCTGTTTTTT	CARRQGLLANTGELFF
TRBJ1-1	-	-	TRBV28	TGTGCCAGCAGCTACAGGGTCAACACTGAAGCTTTCTTT	CASSYRVNTEAFF
TRBJ1-4	TRBD1	-	TRBV2	TGTGCCAGCAACTACAGGGGCGGTAATGAAAAACTGTTTTTT	CASNYRGGNEKLFF
TRBJ2-2	-	-	TRBV5-1	TGCGCCAGCAGCCTTCATCGAGCGTCGAACACCGGGGAGCTGTTTTTT	CASSLHRASNTGELFF
TRBJ1-3	-	once	TRBV4-1	TGCGCCAGCAGCCAAGGACTTCCTGGAAACACCATATATTTT	CASSQGLPGNTIYF
TRBJ2-5	-	-	TRBV27	TGTGCCAGCAGAGAGCTGGATGGGGAGACCCAGTACTTC	CASRELDGETQYF
TRBJ1-4	-	-	TRBV4-1	TGCGCCAGCAGCCAACCGAACAGGGCCTCTGGTGAAAAACTGTTTTTT	CASSQPNRASGEKLFF
TRBJ2-5	-	-	TRBV19	TGTGCCAGTAGTATAGAGTTAGAGGGTTTGGAAGAGACCCAGTACTTC	CASSIELEGLEETQYF
TRBJ1-1	TRBD1	-	TRBV7-9	TGTGCCAGCAGCTTATCGGGACAGGGACAGAACACTGAAGCTTTCTTT	CASSLSGQGQNTEAFF
TRBJ2-1	TRBD2	-	TRBV5-4	TGTGCCAGCAGTTCAAAACTAGCGGGAGTTTTGGATGAGCAGTTCTTC	CASSSKLAGVLDEQFF
TRBJ2-3	-	-	TRBV5-8	TGTGCCAGCGGACCCATTCCGGACAGTTACACAGATACGCAGTATTTT	CASGPIPDSYTDTQYF
TRBJ2-7	-	-	TRBV28	TGTGCCAGCAGGCAGAGCGGATCCCACTCCTACGAGCAGTACTTC	CASRQSGSHSYEQYF
TRBJ1-5	-	-	TRBV19	TGTGCCAGTAGTATAACAGGGCGATATAGCAATCAGCCCCAGCATTTT	CASSITGRYSNQPQHF
TRBJ2-7	TRBD1	-	TRBV10-3	TGTGCCATCAGTGGATGGACAGGTTCCTACGAGCAGTACTTC	CAISGWTGSYEQYF
TRBJ1-2	TRBD1	-	TRBV9	TGTGCCAGCAGCTTTGGGACAGGGAACGGCTACACCTTC	CASSFGTGNGYTF
TRBJ1-2	-	-	TRBV6-6	TGTGCCAGCAGTTATGGAGAAGAGGGGTACTATGGCTACACCTTC	CASSYGEEGYYGYTF
TRBJ1-5	-	-	TRBV30	TGTGCCTGGAAAAAGAGGAACAGCAATCAGCCCCAGCATTTT	CAWKKRNSNQPQHF
TRBJ2-7	-	-	TRBV2	TGTGCCAGCAGCCTAGGTAGCTCCTACGAGCAGTACTTC	CASSLGSSYEQYF
TRBJ1-5	-	-	TRBV7-6	TGTGCCAGCAGCTTAAGTGGATCTCAGCCCCAGCATTTT	CASSLSGSQPQHF
TRBJ2-7	TRBD1	-	TRBV5-8	TGTGCCAGCAGCTTCACACAGGGGTACGAGCAGTACTTC	CASSFTQGYEQYF
TRBJ2-7	TRBD2	-	TRBV14	TGTGCCAGCAGCCAACGGACCGGGACTAGCGACTCCTACGAGCAGTACTTC	CASSQRTGTSDSYEQYF
TRBJ2-7	-	-	TRBV4-1	TGCGCCAGCAGCCCCGGACGCGCAGGGGTCTACGAGCAGTACTTC	CASSPGRAGVYEQYF
TRBJ2-7	TRBD1	once	TRBV19	TGTGCCACCAAAAGGGACAGCGATTACGAGCAGTACTTC	CATKRDSDYEQYF